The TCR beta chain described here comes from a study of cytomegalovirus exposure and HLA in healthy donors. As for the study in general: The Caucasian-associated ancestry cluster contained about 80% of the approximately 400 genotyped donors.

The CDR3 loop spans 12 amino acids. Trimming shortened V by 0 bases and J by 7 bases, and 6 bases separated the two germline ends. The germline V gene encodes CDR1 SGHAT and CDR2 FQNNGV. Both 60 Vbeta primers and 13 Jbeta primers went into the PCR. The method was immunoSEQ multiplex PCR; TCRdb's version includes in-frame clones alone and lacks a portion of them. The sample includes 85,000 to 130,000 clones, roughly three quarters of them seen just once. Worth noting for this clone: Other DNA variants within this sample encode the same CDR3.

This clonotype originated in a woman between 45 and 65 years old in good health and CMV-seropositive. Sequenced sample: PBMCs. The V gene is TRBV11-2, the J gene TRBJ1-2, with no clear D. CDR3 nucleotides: TGTGCCAGCAGCTTAGATCGGGGTGGCTACACCTTC. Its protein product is CASSLDRGGYTF.